This T cell receptor beta chain was sequenced in a study of neurological immune-mediated disorders (dated by TCRdb to between 2018 and 2021). Broadly, across the study: Peripheral blood TCR-beta repertoires from HTLV-I-associated myelopathy (HAM/TSP) patients, multiple sclerosis patients and healthy controls were compared by UMI-based sequencing. The cohort comprised about 68 subjects: roughly 15 HAM/TSP patients, around 34 multiple sclerosis patients and around 20 healthy controls. Technical triplicate libraries were sequenced so that the variability in frequency of each individual clone could be precisely calculated. Longitudinal samples, technical triplicates and paired sorted CD4+ and CD8+ T-cell subsets, alongside PBMC samples, were included among the roughly 98 TCR-beta libraries. On the study overall, not on this receptor specifically: TCR clonal expansion was greatest in HAM/TSP patients and smallest in MS patients, who ranked below even healthy controls. Expanded clones from different subjects shared no identical CDR3 amino acid sequences, which suggests that TCR-beta repertoires were private in all groups.

According to the study, the label for this sample's time point signals: technical triplicate 2. Sorted-subset TCR libraries were prepared from around 1 million sorted CD4+ or CD8+ T cells. PBMCs were separated from peripheral blood using Ficoll-Hypaque density gradient centrifugation and then cryopreserved in liquid nitrogen. Paired sorted CD4+ and CD8+ subsets came from healthy controls, HAM/TSP patients and MS patients. cDNA was synthesized by template-switch 5'RACE using a primer carrying a 10-nucleotide random unique molecular identifier by which each TCR transcript was tagged. Each sequencing run produced over 190 million TCR-beta sequences covering 15-18 subjects. The RNeasy kit was used for extraction of total RNA. Using the KAPA Real-time Library Amplification kit, TCR-beta VDJ regions were amplified with primers for the TCR constant region and the 5'RACE anchor. Sample indexes and Illumina adaptors were added in a first PCR, after which library yield was increased in a second PCR. After Ampure bead purification, the roughly 650 bp TCR product was size-selected on a 2% E-gel SizeSelection system. Before pooling, library quality was checked on a Bioanalyzer, concentration was measured with Qubit, and libraries were quantified with the Kapa Library Quantification kit. Paired-end 2 x 150 bp sequencing of the libraries was performed on an Illumina HiSeq 2500. To increase sequence diversity, roughly 25-31% phiX was spiked into each library pool. On the authors' methods: The UMI-based MiGEC pipeline processed quality-filtered reads and removed over 80% of raw TCR sequences during error correction. VDJ genes were aligned to IMGT germline references, and each clonotype was defined by a unique CDR3 amino acid sequence together with V-J genes. Clonal expansion, Shannon diversity and CDR3 relatedness were evaluated with VDJtools (CalcPairwiseDistances, ClusterSamples), while phylogenetic trees were built in CLCbio workbench. A clone was classed as expanded if it had 8 or more unique UMIs, a cutoff based on coefficient-of-variation modelling across technical triplicates. Through fastp at Q25 and MiXCR, TCRdb rebuilt clones from the public reads, retaining in-frame beta chains. Rows are combined by CDR3 protein, so each entry shows the most common genes and DNA. For this entry, the V and J calls and clone size follow TCRdb and not the study's own pipeline. The sample includes fewer than 40,000 distinct CDR3 sequences, with roughly 13% observed a single time. The ten largest clones add up to roughly 5.6% of the sample.

Sequences SQVTM (CDR1) and ANQGSEA (CDR2) are obtained from the germline V gene. The trim is 7 bases for V and 4 bases for J, with a gap of 20 bases between the germline ends. The CDR3 measures 15 amino acids from cysteine to phenylalanine. Only the CDR3 DNA stays, 45 bases, in frame from base 1. This clonotype was seen ten or more times. Its antigen target is currently unknown. No base quality values were provided; no much bigger clone lies one nucleotide off. Sequencing was performed on CD4+ T cells from blood. This receptor was obtained from a female donor with HTLV-1-associated myelopathy (HAM/TSP). The chain was built from TRBV29-1 and TRBJ2-1; TRBD1 is a possible D gene, resting on 5 matching bases. Here is the DNA: TGCAGCGCCGAACCCACTCAGGGCCGATACAATGAGCAGTTCTTC. Translated, it gives CSAEPTQGRYNEQFF.